The 26 T cell receptor beta chains below all came from one sample that was sequenced in a study of regulatory T cells in long-lasting Graves disease. CDR3 regions were amplified by Arm-PCR using iRepertoire HTBI primers to build TCR beta libraries. TCRdb recomputed calls from the multiplex PCR reads with MiXCR, one row per CDR3 protein. The sample contains about 240,000 distinct CDR3 sequences, over 20% of which appear only once. As to time point: newly diagnosed GD, antithyroid drugs for less than 3 months. Construction of the TCR library relied on RNA isolated from PBMCs. The sequencing used peripheral blood mononuclear cells (PBMCs), collected at new diagnosis, from a patient treated with antithyroid drugs. These receptors originate from a female donor with Graves disease.

The chain links TRBV9 to TRBJ2-2; 10 bases align to TRBD2. J lost 5 bases, V lost 3 bases, and 7 bases had no gene match. This CDR3 has 16 amino acids. Germline CDR1 reads SGDLS; CDR2 reads YYNGEE. The CDR3 sequence: CASSGLAGAGTGELFF. CDR3 bases: TGTGCCAGCAGCGGCCTAGCGGGGGCCGGGACCGGGGAGCTGTTTTTT.

This clonotype has at least ten counts. The chain has TRBV28 and TRBJ2-7; 7 bases fit TRBD1. The CDR3 loop spans 15 amino acids. The V segment lost 1 base and the J segment 2 bases; nucleotides outside the gene matches: 5. Germline V gives CDR1 MDHEN, CDR2 SYDVKM. The CDR3 DNA reads TGTGCCAGCAGTTTATCCGGCAGGGGGACCTACGAGCAGTACTTC. Amino acids: CASSLSGRGTYEQYF.

This clonotype has ten or more counts. The chain joins TRBV11-3 to TRBJ1-1; TRBD1 aligns across 10 bases. Germline assignment: CDR1 SGHNT and CDR2 YENEEA. The CDR3 runs 15 residues. The V gene end was trimmed by 3 bases and the J gene end by 2 bases; junction bases not matched to a gene: 3. The CDR3 sequence is CASSLGQGQNTEAFF. CDR3 bases: TGTGCCAGCAGCTTGGGACAGGGGCAAAACACTGAAGCTTTCTTT.

This chain uses TRBV9 with TRBJ1-2; no firm D call. The CDR3 extends over 15 amino acids. V shed 4 bases and J shed 1 base, with 14 bases lying between them. Germline CDR1 is SGDLS and CDR2 is YYNGEE. In DNA form, the CDR3 reads TGTGCCAGCAGCCCCCCCACAGCCCTTAACTATGGCTACACCTTC. This encodes CASSPPTALNYGYTF.

This rearrangement joins TRBV6-1 to TRBJ1-1; D uncertain. The germline CDR1 and CDR2 sequences are MNHNS and SASEGT. The CDR3 has 13 amino acids. V gave up 3 bases and J gave up 1 base, with 6 bases separating them. CDR3 DNA sequence: TGTGCCAGCAGTGACGACAAGAACACTGAAGCTTTCTTT. It yields the protein CASSDDKNTEAFF.

This clonotype showed up many times. J is TRBJ2-5 and V is TRBV18; D not certain. Trimming took off 3 bases at V and 3 bases at J, with 2 bases between the two ends. CDR3 length equals 11 residues. Germline V gives CDR1 KGHSH, CDR2 LQKENI. DNA for the CDR3: TGTGCCAGCTCACCGGAAGAGACCCAGTACTTC. It specifies CASSPEETQYF.

This clonotype was observed at least ten times. This chain joins TRBV14 and TRBJ2-7; a possible D gene is TRBD1 (6 bases). Trimming took off 0 bases at V and 0 bases at J, with 18 bases between the two ends. Germline CDR1 and CDR2: SGHDN and FVKESK. The CDR3 contains 18 residues. CDR3 coding DNA: TGTGCCAGCAGCCAAGATCCTAGACAGGCAGATCTCTCCTACGAGCAGTACTTC. Protein product: CASSQDPRQADLSYEQYF. The full variable domain, with the rest looked up from reference TRBV14 and TRBJ2-7, is EAGVTQFPSHSVIEKGQTVTLRCDPISGHDNLYWYRRVMGKEIKFLLHFVKESKQDESGMPNNRFLAERTGGTYSTLKVQPAELEDSGVYFCASSQDPRQADLSYEQYFGPGTRLTVT.

There are a few counts of this clonotype. V and J are TRBV7-2 and TRBJ1-1; 8 bases align to TRBD1. The CDR3 spans 15 residues. V shed 2 bases and J 11 bases; nucleotides not matched to a gene: 13. Germline lookup yields CDR1 SGHTA and CDR2 FQGNSA. The CDR3 DNA follows: TGTGCCAGCAGCTTAAGGGGACAGGCCAGCGGAGAGGCTTTCTTT. It specifies CASSLRGQASGEAFF.

This clonotype was observed a few times. The J gene is TRBJ2-7, the V gene TRBV7-9, with 9 bases that match TRBD2. Per the germline V gene, CDR1 is SEHNR and CDR2 is FQNEAQ (reference sequence). This CDR3 has 15 amino acids. V shed 3 bases and J 0 bases; nucleotides not matched to a gene: 3. The CDR3 region is CASSFSSGTSYEQYF. The CDR3 DNA reads TGTGCCAGCAGCTTTTCTAGCGGGACCTCCTACGAGCAGTACTTC.

This clonotype was picked up a small number of times. The chain links TRBV6-1 to TRBJ2-7, with 14 bases matching TRBD2. The J segment lost 3 bases and the V segment lost 5 bases, leaving 3 bases of the junction unmatched. Germline V CDR1 and CDR2: MNHNS, SASEGT. The length of the CDR3 is 15 residues. The CDR3, as DNA: TGTGCCAGCAGTCGACTAGCGGGAGGGGACTACGAGCAGTACTTC. It yields the protein CASSRLAGGDYEQYF.

At least ten counts were recorded for this clonotype. At one end the junction does not follow the germline gene, possibly because of a read error. The rearrangement joins TRBV9 to TRBJ2-3, with 8 bases identical to TRBD1. Germline V gene sequence: CDR1 SGDLS, CDR2 YYNGEE. The CDR3 runs 14 residues. CDR3 sequence: CASSLVTGADTQYF. CDR3 DNA sequence: TGCGCCAGCAGCTTGGTGACAGGGGCAGATACGCAGTATTTT.

The gene calls are TRBV20-1 and TRBJ2-2, with D hard to call. Trimming took 3 bases from V and 0 from J, leaving 11 bases between them. Germline CDR1 is DFQATT and CDR2 is SNEGSKA (reference sequence). CDR3 size: 15 residues. In nucleotides, the CDR3 is TGCAGTGCTAGTTCGCTTCATACGAACACCGGGGAGCTGTTTTTT. It encodes CSASSLHTNTGELFF.

This clonotype has ten or more counts. The CDR3 sequence: CASSLTEPGFNYGYTF. CDR3 nucleotides: TGTGCCAGCAGCTTAACCGAGCCCGGATTTAACTATGGCTACACCTTC. V and J are TRBV7-3 and TRBJ1-2; D gene uncertain. Germline V gene lookup returns CDR1 SGHTA and CDR2 FQGTGA. V dropped 0 bases and J dropped 1 base, with 12 bases sitting between them. The CDR3 totals 16 residues.

In its sample, this clonotype was seen many times. The rearrangement uses TRBV20-1 and TRBJ1-3; TRBD1 matches 9 bases. V lost 5 bases to trimming and J lost 2 bases; unmatched junction nucleotides: 4. Germline V gene lookup returns CDR1 DFQATT and CDR2 SNEGSKA (reference sequence). This CDR3 region has 14 residues. Here the CDR3 DNA reads TGCAGTGCTGGTGACAGGGGGGCTGGAAACACCATATATTTT. Translated, it gives CSAGDRGAGNTIYF.

There are many counts of this clonotype. The V gene is TRBV5-1, the J gene TRBJ2-1, with 9 nucleotides matching TRBD1. The CDR3 has 17 amino acids. The germline V gene has CDR1 SGHRS and CDR2 YFSETQ. V gave up 5 bases and J gave up 1 base; unmatched junction bases: 10. In DNA form, the CDR3 reads TGCGCCAGCAGGGTAAGGGCCGGGACAGGGTCCTACAATGAGCAGTTCTTC. Protein product: CASRVRAGTGSYNEQFF.

The rearrangement links TRBV11-1 to TRBJ2-5; a weak D match, TRBD2 (7 bases). This CDR3 spans 14 amino acids. The germline CDR1 and CDR2 sequences are SGHAT and FQDESV (reference sequence). Trimming took off 5 bases at V and 5 bases at J, with 15 bases between the two ends. In nucleotides, the CDR3 is TGTGCCAGCAGCCGACCGGGGGGCAGCGAGACCCAGTACTTC. Its translation: CASSRPGGSETQYF.

This clonotype was observed many times. DNA for the CDR3: TGTGCCAGTAGTCGTGGATTCGGTGGAGCCGGGGAGCTGTTTTTT. Amino acid sequence: CASSRGFGGAGELFF. This chain connects TRBV19 to TRBJ2-2; no clear D gene. Germline V gene lookup returns CDR1 LNHDA and CDR2 SQIVND (reference sequence). V dropped 5 bases and J dropped 6 bases, with 16 bases sitting between them. The CDR3 sequence is 15 residues long. The full variable domain, rest sourced from reference TRBV19 and TRBJ2-2, is DGGITQSPKYLFRKEGQNVTLSCEQNLNHDAMYWYRQDPGQGLRLIYYSQIVNDFQKGDIAEGYSVSREKKESFPLTVTSAQKNPTAFYLCASSRGFGGAGELFFGEGSRLTVL.

The chain links TRBV7-9 to TRBJ2-7; 7 positions agree with TRBD1. J was trimmed by 5 bases and V by 4 bases; bases with no gene match: 5. This CDR3 has 13 amino acids. In germline, CDR1 is SEHNR, CDR2 FQNEAQ (reference sequence). The CDR3 reads CASSSTGPDEQYF. The CDR3, as DNA: TGTGCCAGCAGCTCGACAGGGCCCGACGAGCAGTACTTC.

This clonotype was counted between two and nine times. A far larger clone is one base from this, pointing to a likely read error. The chain is built from TRBV10-3 and TRBJ2-1; D gene uncertain. This CDR3 is 14 amino acids long. V lost 3 bases and J 4 bases, leaving 10 bases between the germline ends. CDR1 is ENHRY and CDR2 is SYGVKD in the germline V gene. In DNA, the CDR3 is TGTGCCATCAGTGAAGCGAGGCAGTACAATGAGCAGTTCTTC. Protein: CAISEARQYNEQFF.

There are many counts of this clonotype. The chain links TRBV11-3 to TRBJ2-3; the D gene could be TRBD1 or TRBD2 (5 bases each). Germline V gene data show CDR1 as SGHNT and CDR2 as YENEEA. The CDR3 contains 15 residues. Trimming shortened V by 1 base and J by 1 base, and 9 bases separated the two germline ends. The CDR3 DNA reads as TGTGCCAGCAGCTTAGCTAGAGGGGGCACAGATACGCAGTATTTT. Translation: CASSLARGGTDTQYF.

Comments on this clonotype: One junction end disagrees with the germline gene, perhaps due to a read error. The rearrangement links TRBV18 to TRBJ1-4; tentative D call: TRBD1 (5 bases). CDR3 length: 13 residues. Germline V gives CDR1 KGHSH, CDR2 LQKENI. CDR3 loop: CAGSPPGVEKLFF. As DNA, the CDR3 is TGTGCCGGCTCACCACCGGGGGTTGAAAAACTGTTTTTT.

In the case of this clonotype: Just one base apart from a much larger clone, this may be a read error. This chain joins TRBV24-1 and TRBJ1-2, with D perhaps TRBD1 (5 bases). Germline V gives CDR1 KGHDR, CDR2 SFDVKD. The CDR3 sequence is 14 residues long. The CDR3 loop reads CATGETTEIYGYTF. DNA of the CDR3: TGTGCCACCGGTGAAACGACAGAAATCTATGGCTACACCTTC.

There are many counts of this clonotype. The rearrangement joins TRBV11-2 to TRBJ2-3; the D gene is possibly TRBD2 (5 bases). Trimming left V 5 bases short and J 1 base short, with 10 bases between. The germline CDR1 and CDR2 sequences are SGHAT and FQNNGV. The CDR3 loop spans 14 amino acids. The CDR3 nucleotides are TGTGCCAGCAGCCAGGAGGTAGGCACAGATACGCAGTATTTT. Translated, it gives CASSQEVGTDTQYF.

This chain uses TRBV7-2 with TRBJ2-3; no reliable D call. The CDR3 contains 17 residues. Germline V gene data show CDR1 as SGHTA and CDR2 as FQGNSA. The V gene lost 5 bases and the J gene lost 4 bases, with 22 bases spanning the gap. In DNA form, the CDR3 reads TGTGCCAGCAGCCCCCCACGCCCGGGCAGTTACGCAGATACGCAGTATTTT. Encoded protein: CASSPPRPGSYADTQYF.

The chain is built from TRBV5-1 and TRBJ2-3; D is unclear. Germline V gives CDR1 SGHRS, CDR2 YFSETQ. There are 13 residues in the CDR3. Trimming pared 0 bases from V and 6 bases from J, leaving 8 bases between. As DNA, the CDR3 is TGCGCCAGCAGCTTGGCTCTGGGGGATACGCAGTATTTT. Encoded protein: CASSLALGDTQYF.

This clonotype came up a few times. The rearrangement joins TRBV6-1 to TRBJ2-2; 7 bases fit TRBD1. Per germline, CDR1 MNHNS and CDR2 SASEGT. CDR3 size: 14 residues. The J segment lost 1 base and the V segment lost 9 bases, leaving 5 bases of the junction unmatched. The CDR3, as DNA: TGTGCCAGTACTTGGACAGGGAACACCGGGGAGCTGTTTTTT. This codes for CASTWTGNTGELFF.